This TCR beta chain was sequenced for a study of blood T cell repertoires in COVID-19. Study-wide background: Some COVID-19 samples were acute and others convalescent; all came from the United States, Italy and Spain.

Assay: immunoSEQ multiplex PCR; the TCRdb copy retains only in-frame clones and omits some. The table records 150,000 to 200,000 clones, 75% to 90% of them present only once. Sequenced: PBMCs or T cells enriched from blood (not recorded which). The receptor's source is a woman between 18 and 30 years old who had recovered from COVID-19.

The DNA for the CDR3 is TGCGCCAGCAGCTTGTTTCGGGAGGTCACCGGGGAGCTGTTTTTT. It translates to CASSLFREVTGELFF. This chain uses TRBV5-1 with TRBJ2-2; 7 nucleotides agree with TRBD2. Germline V CDR1 and CDR2: SGHRS, YFSETQ. The J segment lost 4 bases and the V segment lost 1 base, leaving 4 bases of the junction unmatched. The CDR3 covers 15 residues.